The present entry profiles one T cell receptor beta chain with its context. The antigen remains undetermined. CD4+ T cells specific for antigen were expanded with viral peptide pools by the ViraFEST assay before sequencing. The culture ran for 10 days before CD4+ T cells were isolated. Participants each got two BNT162b2 or mRNA-1273 vaccine doses. People in the vaccine group had not been infected with SARS-CoV-2 before, and their nucleocapsid antibodies were negative. The researchers cultured 1.5 million to 2.5 million PBMC per well with 9.5 to 10 IU/ml IL-2 and roughly 9.4 ug/ml peptides. The record originates from a study of vaccination effects on CD4 cells after COVID-19. The V and J ends lost 4 bases and 4 bases, in that order; junction bases with no gene match: 6. This CDR3 region has 15 residues. Looked up from germline, CDR1 is SGHKS and CDR2 is YYEKEE (reference sequence). Assay used: immunoSEQ multiplex PCR; TCRdb lists only in-frame clones, some missing. The profile covers tens of thousands of clones, with around 80% appearing a single time and less than 1.6% taken by the ten largest.

The receptor was isolated from a human donor who received a COVID-19 vaccine. Some clones in this sample may be carry-over from other donors' samples. The sample consisted of CD4+ T cells from PBMCs cultured with HCoV-NL63 spike peptides, taken after COVID-19 vaccination. The rearrangement joins TRBV5-5 to TRBJ2-2; TRBD2 matches at 8 bases. DNA for the CDR3: TGTGCCAGCAGCCTTAAACTAGCGGCCACCGGGGAGCTGTTTTTT. Translated, it gives CASSLKLAATGELFF.